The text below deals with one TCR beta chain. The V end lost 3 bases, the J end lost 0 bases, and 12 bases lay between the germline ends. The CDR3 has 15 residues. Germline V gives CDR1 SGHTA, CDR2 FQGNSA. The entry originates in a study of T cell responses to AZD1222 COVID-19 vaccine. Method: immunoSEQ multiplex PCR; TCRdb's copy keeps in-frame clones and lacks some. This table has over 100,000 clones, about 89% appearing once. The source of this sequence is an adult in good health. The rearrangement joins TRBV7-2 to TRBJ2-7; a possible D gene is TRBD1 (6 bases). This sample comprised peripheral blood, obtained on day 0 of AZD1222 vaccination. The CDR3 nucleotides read TGTGCCAGCAGCTTGGGGGCCTCAAGCTCCTACGAGCAGTACTTC. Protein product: CASSLGASSSYEQYF.